This T cell receptor beta chain was captured in a study of blood T cell repertoires in COVID-19. This clone appeared a single time. Germline CDR1 is MRHNA and CDR2 is SNTAGT. This CDR3 spans 14 amino acids. Trimming removed 4 bases from V and 1 base from J, with 10 bases in between. TCRdb's copy holds only in-frame clones and misses some; the assay was immunoSEQ multiplex PCR. The data hold approximately 270,000 clones, with about 85% observed a single time. The sample comprised peripheral blood. This clonotype originated in a man aged 18 to 30 with active or convalescent COVID-19. The V call is TRBV6-4, the J call TRBJ1-1; possibly TRBD1 for D (5 bases). This chain's CDR3 is CASSAETENTEAFF. Written as DNA, the CDR3 is TGTGCCAGCAGTGCTGAGACAGAGAACACTGAAGCTTTCTTT.